Listed below are T cell receptor beta chains from one sample, sequenced in a study of Ad26.COV2.S vaccination and SARS-CoV-2 variants. Method: immunoSEQ multiplex PCR; TCRdb's copy keeps in-frame clones and lacks some. The sample shows 350,000 to 450,000 clones, about 90% of them seen only once. Sequencing was performed on peripheral blood, taken in a trial of Ad26.COV2.S vaccine versus placebo. The receptors were sampled from a person between 18 and 60 years old who received the Ad26.COV2.S COVID-19 vaccine or a placebo. Each CDR3 is given with its conserved first and last residue. D genes are given only for firm matches. Clone sizes are given selectively: once, few, many, or a class where the clone is expanded.

clone_size	j_call	v_call	d_call	cdr3_aa	cdr3_nt
-	TRBJ2-7	TRBV27	TRBD1	CASSLMGTGDYEQYF	TGTGCCAGCAGTTTAATGGGGACAGGGGATTACGAGCAGTACTTC
-	TRBJ2-5	TRBV5-4	-	CASSLSGTPQETQYF	TGTGCCAGCAGCTTGTCGGGGACTCCACAAGAGACCCAGTACTTC
once	TRBJ2-5	TRBV18	-	CASSGLRAGNQETQYF	TGTGCCAGTTCCGGGTTGAGGGCAGGGAACCAAGAGACCCAGTACTTC
-	TRBJ2-6	TRBV19	-	CASTAFGGYGANVLTF	TGTGCCAGTACCGCCTTTGGAGGGTATGGGGCCAACGTCCTGACTTTC
-	TRBJ2-3	TRBV5-1	TRBD1	CASSLPRTGGADTQYF	TGCGCCAGCAGCTTACCGAGAACAGGGGGAGCAGATACGCAGTATTTT
-	TRBJ1-6	TRBV27	-	CASSLQSRFGNSPLHF	TGTGCCAGCAGTTTACAGAGCCGGTTTGGGAATTCACCCCTCCACTTT
-	TRBJ2-7	TRBV20-1	-	CSASSGNEQYF	TGCAGTGCTAGTTCTGGGAACGAGCAGTACTTC
-	TRBJ1-6	TRBV24-1	-	CATSGAQLNSPLHF	TGTGCCACCAGTGGTGCGCAGTTAAATTCACCCCTCCACTTT
-	TRBJ1-2	TRBV6-2/TRBV6-3	TRBD1	CASSYSTGTSTFYGYTF	TGTGCCAGCAGTTACTCGACAGGGACCTCCACCTTCTATGGCTACACCTTC
once	TRBJ2-7	TRBV10-3	TRBD1	CAISGGQGDEQYF	TGTGCCATCAGTGGTGGACAGGGTGACGAGCAGTACTTC
-	TRBJ2-3	TRBV9	-	CASSVVSSDTQYF	TGTGCCAGCAGCGTAGTTTCTAGCGATACGCAGTATTTT
-	TRBJ1-4	TRBV25-1	TRBD1	CASRANPGTADNEKLFF	TGTGCCAGCAGGGCGAATCCCGGGACAGCGGATAATGAAAAACTGTTTTTT
-	TRBJ1-3	TRBV14	-	CASSQALGNTIYF	TGTGCCAGCAGCCAAGCCCTTGGAAACACCATATATTTT
-	TRBJ1-6	TRBV12-1	-	CASSFDRTGYNSPLHF	TGTGCCAGCAGCTTTGACCGGACAGGGTATAATTCACCCCTCCACTTT